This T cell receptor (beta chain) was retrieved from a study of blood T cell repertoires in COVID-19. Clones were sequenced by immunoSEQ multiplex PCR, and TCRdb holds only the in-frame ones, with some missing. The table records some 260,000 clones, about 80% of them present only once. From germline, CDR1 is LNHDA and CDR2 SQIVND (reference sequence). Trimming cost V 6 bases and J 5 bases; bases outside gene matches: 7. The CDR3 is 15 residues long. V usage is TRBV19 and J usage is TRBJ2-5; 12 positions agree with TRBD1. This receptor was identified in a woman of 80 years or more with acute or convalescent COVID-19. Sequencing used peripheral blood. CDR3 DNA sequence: TGTGCCAGTAGATCCCGGGACAGGGGGCGTGAGACCCAGTACTTC. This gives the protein CASRSRDRGRETQYF.